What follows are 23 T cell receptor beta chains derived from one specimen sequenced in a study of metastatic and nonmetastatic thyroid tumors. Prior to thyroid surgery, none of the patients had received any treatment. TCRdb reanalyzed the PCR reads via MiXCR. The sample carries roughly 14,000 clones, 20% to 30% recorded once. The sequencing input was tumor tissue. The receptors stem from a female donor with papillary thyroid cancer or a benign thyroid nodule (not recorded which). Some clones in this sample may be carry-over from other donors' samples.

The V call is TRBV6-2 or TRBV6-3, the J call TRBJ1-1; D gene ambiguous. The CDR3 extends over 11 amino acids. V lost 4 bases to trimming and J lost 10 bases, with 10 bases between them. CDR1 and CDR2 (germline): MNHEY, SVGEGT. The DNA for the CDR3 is TGTGCCAGCAGTTCTCGGGTAGTAGCTTTCTTT. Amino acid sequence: CASSSRVVAFF.

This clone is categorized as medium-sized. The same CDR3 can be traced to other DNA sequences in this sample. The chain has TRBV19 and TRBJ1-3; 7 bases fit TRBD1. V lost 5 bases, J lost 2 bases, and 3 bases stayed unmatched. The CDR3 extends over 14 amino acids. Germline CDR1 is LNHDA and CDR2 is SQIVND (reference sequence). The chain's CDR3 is CASSRTGAGNTIYF. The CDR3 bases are TGTGCCAGTAGTCGGACAGGAGCTGGAAACACCATATATTTT.

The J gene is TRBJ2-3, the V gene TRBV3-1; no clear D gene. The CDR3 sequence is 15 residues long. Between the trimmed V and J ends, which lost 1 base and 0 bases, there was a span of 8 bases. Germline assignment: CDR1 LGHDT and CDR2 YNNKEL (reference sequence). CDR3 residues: CASSQVSSSTDTQYF. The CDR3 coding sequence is TGTGCCAGCAGCCAAGTTAGTAGTAGCACAGATACGCAGTATTTT.

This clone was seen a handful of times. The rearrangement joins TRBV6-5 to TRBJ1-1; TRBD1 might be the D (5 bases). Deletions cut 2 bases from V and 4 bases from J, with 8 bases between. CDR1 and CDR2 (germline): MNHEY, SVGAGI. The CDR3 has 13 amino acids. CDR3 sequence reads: CASSYVGATEAFF. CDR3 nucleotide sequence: TGTGCCAGCAGTTACGTAGGGGCCACTGAAGCTTTCTTT.

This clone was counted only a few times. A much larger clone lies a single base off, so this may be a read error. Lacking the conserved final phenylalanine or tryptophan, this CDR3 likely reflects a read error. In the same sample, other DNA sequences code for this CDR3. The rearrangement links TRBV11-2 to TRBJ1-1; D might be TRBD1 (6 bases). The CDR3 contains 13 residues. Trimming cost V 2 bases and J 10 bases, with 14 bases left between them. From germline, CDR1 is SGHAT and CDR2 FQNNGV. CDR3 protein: CASSLRGAQVAFL. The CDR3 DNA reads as TGTGCCAGCAGCTTACGGGGGGCGCAGGTAGCTTTCCTT.

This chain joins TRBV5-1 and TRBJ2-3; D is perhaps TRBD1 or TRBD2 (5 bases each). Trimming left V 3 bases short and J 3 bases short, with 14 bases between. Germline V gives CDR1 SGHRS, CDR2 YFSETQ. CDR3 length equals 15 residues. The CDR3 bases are TGCGCCAGCAGCTCCGGGACCCAGAAGACAGATACGCAGTATTTT. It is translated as CASSSGTQKTDTQYF.

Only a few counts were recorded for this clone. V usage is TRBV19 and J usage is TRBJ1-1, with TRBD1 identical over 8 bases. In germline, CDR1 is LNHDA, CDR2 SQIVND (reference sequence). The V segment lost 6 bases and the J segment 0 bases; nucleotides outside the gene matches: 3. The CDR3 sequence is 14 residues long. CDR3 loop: CASSRDRMNTEAFF. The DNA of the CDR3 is TGTGCCAGTAGCCGGGACAGGATGAACACTGAAGCTTTCTTT.

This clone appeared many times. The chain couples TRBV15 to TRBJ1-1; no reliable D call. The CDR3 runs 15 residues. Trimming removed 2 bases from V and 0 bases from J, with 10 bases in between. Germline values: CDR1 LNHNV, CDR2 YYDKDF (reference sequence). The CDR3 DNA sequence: TGTGCCACCAGCAGACAGGATTACATGAACACTGAAGCTTTCTTT. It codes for CATSRQDYMNTEAFF.

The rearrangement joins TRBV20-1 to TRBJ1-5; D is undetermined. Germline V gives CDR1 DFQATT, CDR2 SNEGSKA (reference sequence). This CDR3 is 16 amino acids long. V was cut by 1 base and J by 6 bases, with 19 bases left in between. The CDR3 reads CSARGRVARLTQPQHF. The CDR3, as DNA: TGCAGTGCTAGAGGGCGCGTCGCCCGATTGACTCAGCCCCAGCATTTT.

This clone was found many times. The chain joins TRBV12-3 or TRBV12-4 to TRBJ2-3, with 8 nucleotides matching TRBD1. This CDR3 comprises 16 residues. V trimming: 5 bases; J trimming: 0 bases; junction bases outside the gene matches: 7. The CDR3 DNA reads TGTGCCAGCAGTATACACAGGGGGATTAGCACAGATACGCAGTATTTT. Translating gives CASSIHRGISTDTQYF.

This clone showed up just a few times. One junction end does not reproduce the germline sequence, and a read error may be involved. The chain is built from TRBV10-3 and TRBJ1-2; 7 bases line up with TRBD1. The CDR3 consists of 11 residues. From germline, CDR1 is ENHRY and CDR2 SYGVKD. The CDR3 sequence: CAISETGVVSF. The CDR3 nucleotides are TGTGCCATCAGTGAGACAGGGGTCGTCTCCTTC.

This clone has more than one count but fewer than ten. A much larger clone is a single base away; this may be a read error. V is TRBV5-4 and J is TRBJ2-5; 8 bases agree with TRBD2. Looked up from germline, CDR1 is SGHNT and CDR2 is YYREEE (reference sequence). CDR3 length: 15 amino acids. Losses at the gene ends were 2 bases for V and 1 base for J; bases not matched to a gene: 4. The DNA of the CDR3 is TGTGCCAGCAGCTTTCCGAGCGGGGGCCAAGAGACCCAGTACTTC. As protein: CASSFPSGGQETQYF. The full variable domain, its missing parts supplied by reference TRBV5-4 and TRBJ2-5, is ETGVTQSPTHLIKTRGQQVTLRCSSQSGHNTVSWYQQALGQGPQFIFQYYREEENGRGNFPPRFSGLQFPNYSSELNVNALELDDSALYLCASSFPSGGQETQYFGPGTRLLVL.

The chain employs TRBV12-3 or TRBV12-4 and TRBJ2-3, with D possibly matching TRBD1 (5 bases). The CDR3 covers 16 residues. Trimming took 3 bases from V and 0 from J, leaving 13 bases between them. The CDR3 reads CASSFSNRPSTDTQYF. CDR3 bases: TGTGCCAGCAGTTTCTCTAACAGGCCCAGCACAGATACGCAGTATTTT.

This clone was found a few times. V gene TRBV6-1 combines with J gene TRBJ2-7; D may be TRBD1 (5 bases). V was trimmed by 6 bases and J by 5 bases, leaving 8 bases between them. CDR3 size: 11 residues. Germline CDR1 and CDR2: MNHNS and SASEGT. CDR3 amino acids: CASRGLNEQYF. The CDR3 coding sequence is TGTGCCAGCAGGGGGCTCAACGAGCAGTACTTC.

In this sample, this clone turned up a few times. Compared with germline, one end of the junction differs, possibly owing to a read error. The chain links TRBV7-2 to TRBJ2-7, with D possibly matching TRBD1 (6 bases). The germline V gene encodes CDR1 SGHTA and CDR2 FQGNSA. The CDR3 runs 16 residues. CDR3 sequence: CASSLAPGHASYEQCF. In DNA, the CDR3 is TGTGCCAGCAGCTTAGCCCCGGGACATGCTTCCTACGAGCAGTGCTTC.

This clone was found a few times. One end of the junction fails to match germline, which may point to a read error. The CDR3 DNA follows: TGTGCCAGCATTTTACACGGGACTAGAGGCGAGCATTACTTC. This encodes CASILHGTRGEHYF. The chain employs TRBV12-3 or TRBV12-4 and TRBJ2-7, with TRBD2 identical over 8 bases. This CDR3 comprises 14 residues.

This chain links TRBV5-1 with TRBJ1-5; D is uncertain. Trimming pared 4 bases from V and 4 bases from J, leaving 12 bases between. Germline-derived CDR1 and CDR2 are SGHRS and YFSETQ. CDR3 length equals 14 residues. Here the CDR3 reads CASSPEPRNQPQHF. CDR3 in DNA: TGCGCCAGCAGCCCCGAACCCCGGAATCAGCCCCAGCATTTT.

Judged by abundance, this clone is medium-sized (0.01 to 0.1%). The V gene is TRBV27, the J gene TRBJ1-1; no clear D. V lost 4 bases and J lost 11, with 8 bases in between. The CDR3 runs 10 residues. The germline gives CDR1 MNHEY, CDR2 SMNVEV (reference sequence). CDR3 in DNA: TGTGCCAGCAGTTCAACAGAGGCTTTCTTT. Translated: CASSSTEAFF.

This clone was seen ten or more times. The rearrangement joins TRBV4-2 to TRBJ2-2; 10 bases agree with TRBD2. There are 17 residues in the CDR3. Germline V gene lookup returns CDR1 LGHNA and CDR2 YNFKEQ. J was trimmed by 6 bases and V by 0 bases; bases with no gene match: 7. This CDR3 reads CASSQDQASGRAGELFF. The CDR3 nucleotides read TGTGCCAGCAGCCAAGATCAGGCCAGCGGGAGGGCCGGGGAGCTGTTTTTT.

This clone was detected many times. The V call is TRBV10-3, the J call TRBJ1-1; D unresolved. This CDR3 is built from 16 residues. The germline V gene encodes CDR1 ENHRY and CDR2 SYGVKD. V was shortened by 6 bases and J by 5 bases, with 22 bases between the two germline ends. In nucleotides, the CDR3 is TGTGCCATCAGCGAACACACTTGGGAGGAGAGGACTGAAGCTTTCTTT. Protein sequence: CAISEHTWEERTEAFF.

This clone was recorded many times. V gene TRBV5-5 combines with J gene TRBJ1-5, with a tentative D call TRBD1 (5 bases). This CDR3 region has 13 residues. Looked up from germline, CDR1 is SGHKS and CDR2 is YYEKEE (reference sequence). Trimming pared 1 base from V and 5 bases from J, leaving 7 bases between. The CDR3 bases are TGTGCCAGCAGCTTGCAGGGCGATCAGCCCCAGCATTTT. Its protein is CASSLQGDQPQHF.

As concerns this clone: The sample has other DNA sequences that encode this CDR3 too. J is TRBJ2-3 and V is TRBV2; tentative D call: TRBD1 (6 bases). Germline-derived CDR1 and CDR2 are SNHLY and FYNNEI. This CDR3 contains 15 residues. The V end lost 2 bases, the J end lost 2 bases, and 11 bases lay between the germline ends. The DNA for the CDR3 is TGTGCCAGCAGTGAAACAGGGTCCTCCACAGATACGCAGTATTTT. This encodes CASSETGSSTDTQYF.

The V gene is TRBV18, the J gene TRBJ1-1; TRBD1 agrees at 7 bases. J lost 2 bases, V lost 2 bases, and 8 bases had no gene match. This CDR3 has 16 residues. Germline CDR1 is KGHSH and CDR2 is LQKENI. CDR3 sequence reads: CASSPCTGVINTEAFF. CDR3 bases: TGTGCCAGCTCACCATGCACAGGGGTCATTAACACTGAAGCTTTCTTT.